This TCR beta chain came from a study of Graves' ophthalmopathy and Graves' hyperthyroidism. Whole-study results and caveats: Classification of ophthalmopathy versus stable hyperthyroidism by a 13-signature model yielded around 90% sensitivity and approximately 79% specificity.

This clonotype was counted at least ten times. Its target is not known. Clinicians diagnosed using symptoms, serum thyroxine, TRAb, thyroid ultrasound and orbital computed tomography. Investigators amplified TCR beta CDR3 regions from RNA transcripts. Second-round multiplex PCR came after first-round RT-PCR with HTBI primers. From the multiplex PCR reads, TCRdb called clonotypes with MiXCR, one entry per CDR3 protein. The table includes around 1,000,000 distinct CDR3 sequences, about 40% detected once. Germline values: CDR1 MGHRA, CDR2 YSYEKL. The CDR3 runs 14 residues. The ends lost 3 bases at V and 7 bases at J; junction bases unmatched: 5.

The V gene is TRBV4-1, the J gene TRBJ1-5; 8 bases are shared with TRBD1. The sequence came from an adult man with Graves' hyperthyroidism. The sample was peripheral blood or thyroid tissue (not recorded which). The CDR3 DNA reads TGCGCCAGCAGCCAGATGGGACAGGTGCAGCCCCAGCATTTT. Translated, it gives CASSQMGQVQPQHF.